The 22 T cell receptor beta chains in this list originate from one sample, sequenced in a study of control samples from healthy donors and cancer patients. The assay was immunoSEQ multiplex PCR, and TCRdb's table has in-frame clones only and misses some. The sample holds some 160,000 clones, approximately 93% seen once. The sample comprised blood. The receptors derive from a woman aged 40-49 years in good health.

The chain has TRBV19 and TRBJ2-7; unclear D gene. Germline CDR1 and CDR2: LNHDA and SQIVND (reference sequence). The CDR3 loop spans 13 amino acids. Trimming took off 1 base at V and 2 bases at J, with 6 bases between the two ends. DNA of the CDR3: TGTGCCAGTAGTATAGCGATAGCCTACGAGCAGTACTTC. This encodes CASSIAIAYEQYF.

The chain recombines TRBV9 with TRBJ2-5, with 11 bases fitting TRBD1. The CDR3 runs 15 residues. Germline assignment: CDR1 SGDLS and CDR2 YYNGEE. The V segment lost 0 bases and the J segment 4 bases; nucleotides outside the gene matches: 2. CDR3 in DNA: TGTGCCAGCAGCGTAGGGGACAGGGGGACAGAGACCCAGTACTTC. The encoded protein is CASSVGDRGTETQYF.

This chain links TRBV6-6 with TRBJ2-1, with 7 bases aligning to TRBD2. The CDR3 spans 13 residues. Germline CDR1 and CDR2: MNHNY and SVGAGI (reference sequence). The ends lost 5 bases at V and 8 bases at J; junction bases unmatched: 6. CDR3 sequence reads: CASSRTSVDEQFF. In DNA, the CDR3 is TGTGCCAGCAGTAGGACTAGTGTCGATGAGCAGTTCTTC.

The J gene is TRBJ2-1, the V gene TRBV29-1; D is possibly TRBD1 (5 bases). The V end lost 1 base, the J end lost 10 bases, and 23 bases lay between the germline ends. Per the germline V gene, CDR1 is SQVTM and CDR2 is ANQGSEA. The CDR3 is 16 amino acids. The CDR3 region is CSVEVWQGFVRGEQFF. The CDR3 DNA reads TGCAGCGTTGAAGTTTGGCAGGGTTTCGTGAGAGGAGAGCAGTTCTTC.

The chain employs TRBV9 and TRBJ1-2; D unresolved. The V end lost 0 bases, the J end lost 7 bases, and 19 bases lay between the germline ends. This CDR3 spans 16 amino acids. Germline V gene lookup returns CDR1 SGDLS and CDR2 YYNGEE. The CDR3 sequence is CASSVDPVGRTSGYTF. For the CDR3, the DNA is TGTGCCAGCAGCGTAGATCCCGTCGGACGGACGTCTGGCTACACCTTC.

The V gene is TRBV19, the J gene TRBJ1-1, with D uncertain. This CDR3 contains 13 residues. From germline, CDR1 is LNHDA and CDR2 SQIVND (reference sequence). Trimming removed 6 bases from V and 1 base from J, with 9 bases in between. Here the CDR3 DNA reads TGTGCCAGTAGGTTAACACCGAACACTGAAGCTTTCTTT. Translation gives CASRLTPNTEAFF. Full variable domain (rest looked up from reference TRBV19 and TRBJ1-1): DGGITQSPKYLFRKEGQNVTLSCEQNLNHDAMYWYRQDPGQGLRLIYYSQIVNDFQKGDIAEGYSVSREKKESFPLTVTSAQKNPTAFYLCASRLTPNTEAFFGQGTRLTVV.

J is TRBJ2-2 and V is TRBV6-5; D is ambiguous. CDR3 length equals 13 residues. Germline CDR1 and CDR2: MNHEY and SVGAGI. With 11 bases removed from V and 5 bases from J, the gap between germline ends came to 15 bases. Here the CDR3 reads CASSFSLTGELFF. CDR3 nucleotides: TGTGCCTCCAGTTTTAGCTTGACCGGGGAGCTGTTTTTT.

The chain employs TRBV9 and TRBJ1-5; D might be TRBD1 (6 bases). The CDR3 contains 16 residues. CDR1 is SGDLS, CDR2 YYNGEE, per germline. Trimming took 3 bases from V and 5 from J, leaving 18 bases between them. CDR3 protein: CASSAGQTVFDQPQHF. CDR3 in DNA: TGTGCCAGCAGCGCCGGACAGACGGTCTTCGATCAGCCCCAGCATTTT. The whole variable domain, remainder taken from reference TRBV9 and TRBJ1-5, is DSGVTQTPKHLITATGQRVTLRCSPRSGDLSVYWYQQSLDQGLQFLIQYYNGEERAKGNILERFSAQQFPDLHSELNLSSLELGDSALYFCASSAGQTVFDQPQHFGDGTRLSIL.

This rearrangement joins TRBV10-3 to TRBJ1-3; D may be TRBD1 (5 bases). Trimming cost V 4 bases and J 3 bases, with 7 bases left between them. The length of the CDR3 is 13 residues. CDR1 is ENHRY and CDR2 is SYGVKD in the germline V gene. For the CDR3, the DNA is TGTGCCATCAGTGTAGGGGATGGAAACACCATATATTTT. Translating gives CAISVGDGNTIYF.

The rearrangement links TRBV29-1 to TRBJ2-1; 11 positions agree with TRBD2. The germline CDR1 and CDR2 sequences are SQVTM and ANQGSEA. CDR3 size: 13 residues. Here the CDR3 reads CSQGTSGLGEQFF. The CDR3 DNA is TGCAGTCAAGGGACTAGCGGACTCGGTGAGCAGTTCTTC.

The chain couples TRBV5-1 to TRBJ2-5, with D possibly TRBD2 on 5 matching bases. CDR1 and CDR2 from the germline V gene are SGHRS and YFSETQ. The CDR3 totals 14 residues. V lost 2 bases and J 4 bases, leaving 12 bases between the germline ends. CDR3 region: CASSFRGTAETQYF. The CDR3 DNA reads TGCGCCAGCAGCTTTCGGGGAACGGCAGAGACCCAGTACTTC.

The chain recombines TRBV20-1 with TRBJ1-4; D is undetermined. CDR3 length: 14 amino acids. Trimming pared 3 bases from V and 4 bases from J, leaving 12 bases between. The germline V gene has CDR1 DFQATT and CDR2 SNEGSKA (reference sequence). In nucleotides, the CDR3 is TGCAGTGCTAGTGTGGCGCCCCGTAATGAAAAACTGTTTTTT. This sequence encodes CSASVAPRNEKLFF.

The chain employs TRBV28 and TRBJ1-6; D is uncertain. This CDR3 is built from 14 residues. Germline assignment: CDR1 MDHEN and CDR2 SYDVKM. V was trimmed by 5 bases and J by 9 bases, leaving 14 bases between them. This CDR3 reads CASSPDGLASPLHF. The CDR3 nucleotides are TGTGCCAGCAGTCCGGACGGCCTTGCTTCACCCCTCCACTTT.

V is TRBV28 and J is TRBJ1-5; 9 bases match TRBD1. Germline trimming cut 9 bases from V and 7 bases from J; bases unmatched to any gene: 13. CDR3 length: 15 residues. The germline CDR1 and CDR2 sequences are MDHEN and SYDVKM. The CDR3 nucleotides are TGTGCCAGTTCCCCCCCGGGACAGGGATCCCAGCCCCAGCATTTT. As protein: CASSPPGQGSQPQHF.

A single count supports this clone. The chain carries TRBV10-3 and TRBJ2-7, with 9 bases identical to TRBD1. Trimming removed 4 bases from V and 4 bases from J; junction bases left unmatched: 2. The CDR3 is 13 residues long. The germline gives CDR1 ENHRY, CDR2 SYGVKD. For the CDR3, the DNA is TGTGCCATCAGTGCGGACAGGGGATACGAGCAGTACTTC. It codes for CAISADRGYEQYF.

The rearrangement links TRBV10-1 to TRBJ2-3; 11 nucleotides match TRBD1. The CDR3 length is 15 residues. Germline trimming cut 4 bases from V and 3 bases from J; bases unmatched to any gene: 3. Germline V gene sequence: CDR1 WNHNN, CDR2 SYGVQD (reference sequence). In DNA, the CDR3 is TGCGCCAGCAGTGTGGACAGGGGGCGGACAGATACGCAGTATTTT. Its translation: CASSVDRGRTDTQYF.

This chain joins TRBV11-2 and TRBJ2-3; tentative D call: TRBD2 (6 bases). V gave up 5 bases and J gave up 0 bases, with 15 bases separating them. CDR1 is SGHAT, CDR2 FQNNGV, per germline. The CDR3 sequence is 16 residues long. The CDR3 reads CASSHRAGPSTDTQYF. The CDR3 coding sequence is TGTGCCAGCAGCCACCGGGCGGGGCCGAGCACAGATACGCAGTATTTT. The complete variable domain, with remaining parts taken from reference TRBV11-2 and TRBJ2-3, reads EAGVAQSPRYKIIEKRQSVAFWCNPISGHATLYWYQQILGQGPKLLIQFQNNGVVDDSQLPKDRFSAERLKGVDSTLKIQPAKLEDSAVYLCASSHRAGPSTDTQYFGPGTRLTVL.

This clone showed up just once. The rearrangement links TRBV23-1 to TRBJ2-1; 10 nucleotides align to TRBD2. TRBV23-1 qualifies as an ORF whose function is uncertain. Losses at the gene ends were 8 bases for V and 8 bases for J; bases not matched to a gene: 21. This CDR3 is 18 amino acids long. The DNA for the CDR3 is TGCGCCAGCTCCCTAGCGGGAGAGTTTAGTTGGGGTCGGGATGAGCAGTTCTTC. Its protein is CASSLAGEFSWGRDEQFF.

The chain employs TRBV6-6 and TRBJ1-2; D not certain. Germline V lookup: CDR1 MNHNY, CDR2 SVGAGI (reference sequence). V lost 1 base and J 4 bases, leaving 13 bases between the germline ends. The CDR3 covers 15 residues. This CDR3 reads CASSYYAGATYGYTF. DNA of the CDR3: TGTGCCAGCAGTTACTATGCAGGAGCAACCTATGGCTACACCTTC.

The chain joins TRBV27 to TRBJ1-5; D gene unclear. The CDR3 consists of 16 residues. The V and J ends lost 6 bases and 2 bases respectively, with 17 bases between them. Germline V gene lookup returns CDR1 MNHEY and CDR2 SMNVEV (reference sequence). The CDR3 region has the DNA TGTGCCAGCAGACGTACATCGGACTGGGGCAATCAGCCCCAGCATTTT. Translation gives CASRRTSDWGNQPQHF.

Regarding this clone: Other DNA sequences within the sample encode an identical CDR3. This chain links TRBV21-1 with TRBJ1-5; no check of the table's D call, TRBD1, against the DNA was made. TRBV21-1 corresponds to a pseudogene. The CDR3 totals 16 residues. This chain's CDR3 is CASSKPPREGRQPQHF. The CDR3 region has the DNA TGTGCCAGCAGCAAACCCCCCAGGGAAGGTCGGCAGCCCCAGCATTTT.

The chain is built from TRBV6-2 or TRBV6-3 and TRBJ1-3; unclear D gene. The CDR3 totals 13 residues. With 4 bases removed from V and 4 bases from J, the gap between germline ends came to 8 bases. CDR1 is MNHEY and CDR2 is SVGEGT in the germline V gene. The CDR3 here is CASSSSAGNTIYF. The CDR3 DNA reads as TGTGCCAGCAGTTCCTCTGCAGGAAACACCATATATTTT.